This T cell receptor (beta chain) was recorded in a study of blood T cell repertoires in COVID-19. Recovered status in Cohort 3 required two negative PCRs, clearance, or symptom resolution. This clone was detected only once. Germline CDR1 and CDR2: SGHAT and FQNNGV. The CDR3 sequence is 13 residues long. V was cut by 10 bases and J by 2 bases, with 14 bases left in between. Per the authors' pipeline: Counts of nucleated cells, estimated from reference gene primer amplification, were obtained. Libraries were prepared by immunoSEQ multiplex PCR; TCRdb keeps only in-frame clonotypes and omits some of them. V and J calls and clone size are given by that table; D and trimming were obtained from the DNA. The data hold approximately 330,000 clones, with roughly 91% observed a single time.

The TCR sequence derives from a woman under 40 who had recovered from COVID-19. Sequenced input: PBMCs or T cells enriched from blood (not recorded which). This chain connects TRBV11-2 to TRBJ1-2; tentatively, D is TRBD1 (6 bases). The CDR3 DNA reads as TGTGCCACCTCAACAGGGATCAACTATGGCTACACCTTC. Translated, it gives CATSTGINYGYTF. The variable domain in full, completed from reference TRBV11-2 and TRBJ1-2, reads EAGVAQSPRYKIIEKRQSVAFWCNPISGHATLYWYQQILGQGPKLLIQFQNNGVVDDSQLPKDRFSAERLKGVDSTLKIQPAKLEDSAVYLCATSTGINYGYTFGSGTRLTVV.